These T cell receptor beta chains were read from a single sample in a study of blood T cell repertoires in COVID-19. The protocol was immunoSEQ multiplex PCR, while the TCRdb copy is restricted to in-frame clones and leaves out a portion. The sample contains more than 75,000 clones, around 90% of which appear only once. The specimen sequenced was peripheral blood. These receptors originate from a woman of 80 years or more with acute or convalescent COVID-19. Each CDR3 is given without its conserved first and last residue.

v_gene	j_gene	CDR3aa
TRBV15	TRBJ1-1	ATSWANTEAF
TRBV19	TRBJ1-1	ASRLDTEAF
TRBV11-2	TRBJ1-2	ASSIGGAGNYGYT
TRBV6-5	TRBJ2-1	ASNGREGNNEQF
TRBV9	TRBJ2-7	ASSERDTPAYEQY
TRBV19	TRBJ1-4	ASGEATNEKLF
TRBV9	TRBJ2-5	ASSFGLAFGETQY
TRBV6-1	TRBJ2-1	ASSEALAGFYNEQF
TRBV30	TRBJ2-7	AWSVGSRTEQY
TRBV10-1	TRBJ1-1	ASSQTGVNTEAF
TRBV3-1/TRBV3-2	TRBJ1-1	ASSPGNTEAF
TRBV27	TRBJ1-1	ASSPGRGETEAF
TRBV12-3/TRBV12-4	TRBJ2-1	ASSPPGYNEQF
TRBV5-1	TRBJ1-2	ASSLRGGSGYGYT
TRBV27	TRBJ1-1	ASRPPSGQRNTEAF
TRBV5-1	TRBJ2-7	ASSFGQLSYEQY
TRBV6-1	TRBJ1-4	ASSERRLINEKLF
TRBV5-8	TRBJ1-1	ASSGRTGQRIEAF
TRBV7-2	TRBJ2-2	ASSFPGGANTGELF
TRBV19	TRBJ1-2	ASSPGMRGYGYT
TRBV12-5	TRBJ1-1	ASGLGTGFAF
TRBV29-1	TRBJ2-3	SARTSGGATGTDTQY
TRBV5-1	TRBJ2-5	ASSPDSQETQY
TRBV5-6	TRBJ1-1	ASSTPGMAEAF
TRBV29-1	TRBJ1-1	RAQEGGWNTEAF
TRBV18	TRBJ1-5	ASSPETYSNQPQH
TRBV19	TRBJ1-1	ASSIVNRNTEAF
TRBV9	TRBJ2-5	ASSPRQGQETQY
TRBV7-3	TRBJ2-2	ASSRLAGGGTGELF
TRBV7-8	TRBJ2-1	ASSSPGGLALREQF
TRBV7-9	TRBJ2-7	ASSTEGKPYEQY
TRBV4-1	TRBJ2-2	ASSEGGGRGIGELF
TRBV11-2	TRBJ2-1	ASSLRTGPLAGDNEQF
TRBV19	TRBJ2-2	ASRAVSVGTGELF
TRBV5-6	TRBJ2-1	ASSSGGPRGHNEQF
TRBV5-1	TRBJ2-1	ASSVRESYNEQF
TRBV2	TRBJ2-7	ASRGQIINEQY
TRBV19	TRBJ1-2	ASRRDGDSYGYT
TRBV5-1	TRBJ2-1	ASSLAGQGNEQF
TRBV2	TRBJ2-2	ASSASGLGGGELF
TRBV2	TRBJ2-2	ASSENSRTGELF
TRBV5-5	TRBJ1-5	ASSYTENQPQH
TRBV4-2	TRBJ2-1	ASSQVVRGDRYNEQF
TRBV23-1	TRBJ1-3	AVRDREKSSGNTIY
TRBV2	TRBJ2-7	ASREASYEQY
TRBV2	TRBJ2-2	ASRSTGIVGELF
TRBV7-3	TRBJ2-2	ASSPDRGTGELF
TRBV7-9	TRBJ1-2	ASSFSSQTYGYT
TRBV7-9	TRBJ2-2	ASSGGQVNTGELF